This T cell receptor (beta chain) stems from a study of human T cells and chemical hapten exposure. As for the study in general: Across the whole study, which lasted about 23 weeks, patients were given diphenylcyclopropenone on the scalp once a week. General study points: Expanded TCRs showed more large CDR3 clusters than pre-sensitization or healthy control sets.

As for this clonotype: Its cognate antigen is unknown. The junction does not match germline at one end; this may be a read error.

The study used a library that attached unique molecular identifiers to individual cDNA molecules. TCRdb analysed the RACE reads with MiXCR anew, one entry per CDR3 protein. Of 110,000 or so distinct CDR3 sequences listed, under 35% are singletons. The CDR3 is 14 amino acids. CDR1 SQVTM and CDR2 ANQGSEA come from the germline V gene. Time point indicated: patch test 3, about 24 weeks after DPC sensitization. The treatment denotes: therapeutic diphenylcyclopropenone sensitization with weekly scalp DPC. This TCR was recovered from a man aged 40-50 years with alopecia areata. Some clones in this sample may be carry-over from other donors' samples. J is TRBJ2-5 and V is TRBV29-1; D may match TRBD1 or TRBD2 (5 bases each). The source material was whole blood, sampled in connection with sensitization to the hapten diphenylcyclopropenone (DPC). The chain's CDR3 is CSVVGVGGQENQYF. The DNA of the CDR3 is TGCAGCGTTGTGGGGGTTGGGGGTCAAGAGAACCAGTACTTC.